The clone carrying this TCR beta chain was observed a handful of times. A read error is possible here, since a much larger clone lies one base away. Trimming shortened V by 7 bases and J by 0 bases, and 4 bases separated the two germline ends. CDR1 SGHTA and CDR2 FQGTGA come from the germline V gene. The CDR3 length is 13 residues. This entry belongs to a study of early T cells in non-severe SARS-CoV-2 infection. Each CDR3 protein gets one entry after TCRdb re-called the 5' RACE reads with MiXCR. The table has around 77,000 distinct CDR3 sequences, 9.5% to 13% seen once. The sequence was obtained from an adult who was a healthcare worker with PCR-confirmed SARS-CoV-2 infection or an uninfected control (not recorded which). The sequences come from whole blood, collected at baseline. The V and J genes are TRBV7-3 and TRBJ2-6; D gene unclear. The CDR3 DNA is TGTGCCAGCACCCTCTCTGGGGCCAACGTCCTGACTTTC. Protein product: CASTLSGANVLTF.